This T cell receptor (beta chain) was obtained from a study of T cells after yellow fever vaccination. Overall study findings and caveats: After the booster, approximately 96% of CD4 and about 90% of CD8 primary-response clones were re-detected.

5'RACE template switching generated TCR cDNA, adding a universal primer site and UMIs. TCRdb used MiXCR to reprocess the 5' RACE reads, holding one entry per CDR3 protein. The sample contains hundreds of thousands of distinct CDR3 sequences, more than 3% of which appear only once. This CDR3 spans 16 amino acids. The germline V gene encodes CDR1 SGDLS and CDR2 YYNGEE. V was pared by 4 bases and J by 3 bases, with 10 bases of the junction left unmatched. There are a few counts of this clonotype. Its specificity is not known. The sample here was PBMCs, taken on the day of the yellow fever booster vaccination. The receptor was derived from a man in his late teens or twenties who received the YFV17D yellow fever vaccine. J is TRBJ1-5 and V is TRBV9, with 7 bases matching TRBD1. CDR3 amino acids: CASSPGQGGFNQPQHF. The DNA of the CDR3 is TGTGCCAGCAGCCCCGGGCAGGGGGGGTTCAATCAGCCCCAGCATTTT.